These 24 T cell receptor beta chains originate from one sample sequenced in a study of T cells in Graves' hyperthyroidism and ophthalmopathy. There were TCR beta CDR3 regions amplified from RNA transcripts. In the first-round RT-PCR of the TCR CDR3, the HTBI primer set was used. One entry per CDR3 protein, called by TCRdb with MiXCR from the multiplex PCR reads. In the table there are approximately 400,000 distinct CDR3 sequences, about 14% of which are singletons. Sequencing was done on a sample of blood. The receptors derive from a woman in her thirties with Graves' ophthalmopathy.

The CDR3 sequence is CSVEVGLRETQYF. The CDR3 bases are TGCAGCGTTGAAGTGGGGTTGCGTGAGACCCAGTACTTC. The genes are TRBV29-1 and TRBJ2-5; no clear D gene. The CDR3 is 13 residues long. The germline V and J ends were trimmed by 1 base and 5 bases, with 11 bases remaining between them. CDR1 SQVTM and CDR2 ANQGSEA come from the germline V gene. The full variable domain, its missing parts supplied by reference TRBV29-1 and TRBJ2-5, is SAVISQKPSRDICQRGTSLTIQCQVDSQVTMMFWYRQQPGQSLTLIATANQGSEATYESGFVIDKFPISRPNLTFSTLTVSNMSPEDSSIYLCSVEVGLRETQYFGPGTRLLVL.

This clonotype was found many times. This chain uses TRBV12-5 with TRBJ1-2, with 8 positions matching TRBD1. This CDR3 region has 15 residues. Trimming cost V 6 bases and J 6 bases; bases outside gene matches: 12. CDR1 and CDR2 from the germline V gene are LGHNT and FRNRAP. The CDR3 region is CASGRQRPGGNGYTF. CDR3 DNA sequence: TGTGCTAGTGGCCGACAACGCCCAGGGGGCAATGGCTACACCTTC. The whole variable domain, filled in from reference TRBV12-5 and TRBJ1-2, reads DARVTQTPRHKVTEMGQEVTMRCQPILGHNTVFWYRQTMMQGLELLAYFRNRAPLDDSGMPKDRFSAEMPDATLATLKIQPSEPRDSAVYFCASGRQRPGGNGYTFGSGTRLTVV.

This clonotype was counted at least ten times. The rearrangement links TRBV12-3 or TRBV12-4 to TRBJ1-2; TRBD1 might be the D (5 bases). The CDR3 contains 12 residues. The germline V and J ends were trimmed by 7 bases and 4 bases, with 10 bases remaining between them. The CDR3 loop reads CASTQGLYGYTF. CDR3 DNA sequence: TGTGCCAGCACCCAGGGCCTCTATGGCTACACCTTC.

This chain uses TRBV19 with TRBJ1-1; D is undetermined. The germline V gene has CDR1 LNHDA and CDR2 SQIVND (reference sequence). The CDR3 runs 14 residues. V lost 3 bases and J 7 bases, leaving 15 bases between the germline ends. The CDR3 DNA follows: TGTGCCAGTAGTATTCGCGTCTCGGAAATTGAAGCTTTCTTT. Amino acid sequence: CASSIRVSEIEAFF.

The rearrangement joins TRBV5-1 to TRBJ2-7; 8 nucleotides agree with TRBD1. V was clipped by 4 bases and J by 1 base; unmatched bases: 7. The CDR3 contains 15 residues. Looked up from germline, CDR1 is SGHRS and CDR2 is YFSETQ. CDR3: CASSGGQVTSYEQYF. The DNA for the CDR3 is TGCGCCAGCAGCGGGGGACAGGTGACATCCTACGAGCAGTACTTC. Supplemented by reference TRBV5-1 and TRBJ2-7, the full variable domain reads KAGVTQTPRYLIKTRGQQVTLSCSPISGHRSVSWYQQTPGQGLQFLFEYFSETQRNKGNFPGRFSGRQFSNSRSEMNVSTLELGDSALYLCASSGGQVTSYEQYFGPGTRLTVT.

This clonotype was seen a few times. This rearrangement joins TRBV5-1 to TRBJ2-7, with TRBD1 identical over 8 bases. The V gene end was trimmed by 0 bases and the J gene end by 3 bases; junction bases not matched to a gene: 11. Germline CDR1 SGHRS, CDR2 YFSETQ. The CDR3 is 17 amino acids. The CDR3 loop reads CASSLARSGGLLYEQYF. CDR3 DNA sequence: TGCGCCAGCAGCTTGGCCCGCTCAGGGGGCCTTCTCTACGAGCAGTACTTC.

This clonotype was counted many times. The chain links TRBV18 to TRBJ2-1, with D unresolved. The CDR3 covers 14 residues. Looked up from germline, CDR1 is KGHSH and CDR2 is LQKENI. Deletions cut 0 bases from V and 5 bases from J, with 8 bases between. The CDR3 nucleotides read TGTGCCAGCTCACCACCAGGCTGGAACAATGAGCAGTTCTTC. Translating gives CASSPPGWNNEQFF.

This clonotype occurred many times. The chain is built from TRBV7-9 and TRBJ2-1, with D perhaps matching TRBD2 (6 bases). The CDR3 runs to 15 residues. The germline V gene encodes CDR1 SEHNR and CDR2 FQNEAQ (reference sequence). V dropped 2 bases and J dropped 4 bases, with 12 bases sitting between them. The CDR3 region is CASSLWLGGYNEQFF. DNA of the CDR3: TGTGCCAGCAGCTTATGGCTTGGGGGGTACAATGAGCAGTTCTTC.

This clonotype was detected many times. V is TRBV7-9 and J is TRBJ1-2; no reliable D call. From germline, CDR1 is SEHNR and CDR2 FQNEAQ (reference sequence). V was cut by 4 bases and J by 7 bases, with 19 bases left in between. CDR3 length: 15 residues. The CDR3 DNA sequence: TGTGCCAGCAGCTCATACAGCATAGATAATGGTGGCTACACCTTC. It encodes CASSSYSIDNGGYTF.

This clonotype was detected many times. This chain connects TRBV7-2 to TRBJ1-1, with 7 bases fitting TRBD1. The germline V gene has CDR1 SGHTA and CDR2 FQGNSA. The CDR3 runs 14 residues. Trimming at V came to 5 bases and at J to 5 bases, leaving 8 bases not matched to a gene. This CDR3 reads CASSVIQGVTEAFF. CDR3 sequence (DNA): TGTGCCAGCAGCGTGATTCAGGGGGTTACTGAAGCTTTCTTT. Supplemented by reference TRBV7-2 and TRBJ1-1, the full variable domain reads GAGVSQSPSNKVTEKGKDVELRCDPISGHTALYWYRQSLGQGLEFLIYFQGNSAPDKSGLPSDRFSAERTGGSVSTLTIQRTQQEDSAVYLCASSVIQGVTEAFFGQGTRLTVV.

At least ten counts were recorded for this clonotype. The chain recombines TRBV20-1 with TRBJ1-5, with D perhaps TRBD1 (6 bases). The CDR3 runs to 15 residues. V was trimmed by 5 bases and J by 8 bases, leaving 22 bases between them. The germline CDR1 and CDR2 sequences are DFQATT and SNEGSKA (reference sequence). CDR3 in DNA: TGCAGTGCTCACCTTGGATTGGGGGCGACGGAGCCCCAGCATTTT. This codes for CSAHLGLGATEPQHF.

In its sample, this clonotype was seen many times. The gene calls are TRBV27 and TRBJ2-7, with D possibly called TRBD1 or TRBD2 (6 bases each). The V and J ends lost 10 bases and 6 bases respectively, with 19 bases between them. Germline V lookup: CDR1 MNHEY, CDR2 SMNVEV (reference sequence). The CDR3 consists of 13 residues. CDR3 nucleotide sequence: TGTGCCACGGGGGCCCAGGGAGCCGCCGAGCAGTACTTC. This gives the protein CATGAQGAAEQYF.

This clonotype was detected ten times or more. The V call is TRBV28, the J call TRBJ1-2, with 7 bases identical to TRBD1. V shed 7 bases, J shed 5 bases, and the junction held 10 bases outside the gene matches. The CDR3 runs 14 residues. CDR1 is MDHEN, CDR2 SYDVKM, per germline. CDR3 amino acids: CASTRGRGGYGYTF. The DNA for the CDR3 is TGTGCCAGCACAAGGGGGCGCGGGGGATATGGCTACACCTTC.

This chain links TRBV28 with TRBJ2-3, with D unclear. Germline loops: CDR1 MDHEN, CDR2 SYDVKM. V was pared by 6 bases and J by 1 base, with 11 bases between. The CDR3 sequence is 14 residues long. The CDR3 is CASSPQDGTDTQYF. CDR3 DNA sequence: TGTGCCAGCAGCCCCCAGGATGGCACAGATACGCAGTATTTT. The full variable domain, with the rest looked up from reference TRBV28 and TRBJ2-3, is DVKVTQSSRYLVKRTGEKVFLECVQDMDHENMFWYRQDPGLGLRLIYFSYDVKMKEKGDIPEGYSVSREKKERFSLILESASTNQTSMYLCASSPQDGTDTQYFGPGTRLTVL.

V gene TRBV19 combines with J gene TRBJ2-7; D is undetermined. The V gene's germline CDR1 is LNHDA and CDR2 SQIVND (reference sequence). V was clipped by 11 bases and J by 2 bases, with 10 bases between them. The CDR3 spans 11 residues. CDR3: CAPRGPYEQYF. CDR3 coding DNA: TGTGCCCCTCGCGGACCCTACGAGCAGTACTTC.

This clonotype occurred many times. J is TRBJ1-5 and V is TRBV28; D unresolved. V was pared by 1 base and J by 2 bases, with 12 bases between. This CDR3 is built from 16 residues. CDR1 MDHEN and CDR2 SYDVKM come from the germline V gene. CDR3 loop: CASSLSGFGGNQPQHF. The CDR3 region has the DNA TGTGCCAGCAGTTTATCGGGGTTTGGGGGCAATCAGCCCCAGCATTTT.

This clonotype was found many times. The chain uses TRBV2 and TRBJ1-4; 10 nucleotides match TRBD1. Per the germline V gene, CDR1 is SNHLY and CDR2 is FYNNEI. The V gene end was trimmed by 3 bases and the J gene end by 7 bases; junction bases not matched to a gene: 2. The CDR3 is 14 amino acids. CDR3 region: CASSETGGGEKLFF. CDR3 sequence (DNA): TGTGCCAGCAGTGAGACAGGGGGCGGTGAAAAACTGTTTTTT.

This clonotype was picked up many times. The rearrangement uses TRBV6-1 and TRBJ2-5; 7 nucleotides line up with TRBD1. V lost 2 bases, J lost 1 base, and 4 bases stayed unmatched. CDR3 length equals 15 residues. Germline V gene lookup returns CDR1 MNHNS and CDR2 SASEGT. CDR3 coding DNA: TGTGCCAGCAGTGAAACCGGACAGGCCCAAGAGACCCAGTACTTC. Residues: CASSETGQAQETQYF.

This clonotype was detected many times. V and J are TRBV24-1 and TRBJ2-3, with TRBD1 identical over 11 bases. Germline lookup yields CDR1 KGHDR and CDR2 SFDVKD. This CDR3 has 16 residues. V was pared by 2 bases and J by 4 bases, with 4 bases of the junction left unmatched. DNA of the CDR3: TGTGCCACCAGTGATTGGGGACAGGGGGTTTCAGATACGCAGTATTTT. It codes for CATSDWGQGVSDTQYF.

This clonotype was seen repeatedly, ten times or more. This chain uses TRBV28 with TRBJ1-2; D unresolved. The ends were cut back, 2 bases at V and 7 bases at J, with 8 bases in the middle. The CDR3 contains 12 residues. Germline CDR1 is MDHEN and CDR2 is SYDVKM. The CDR3 DNA reads as TGTGCCAGCAGTTTAGCGAGGGCTGGCTACACCTTC. This codes for CASSLARAGYTF.

This clonotype was counted between two and nine times. The chain couples TRBV27 to TRBJ2-3; 7 bases line up with TRBD2. The CDR3 length is 18 residues. Germline assignment: CDR1 MNHEY and CDR2 SMNVEV (reference sequence). V dropped 8 bases and J dropped 3; count of bases not matched to a gene: 20. CDR3 sequence (DNA): TGTGCCAGCTGGGGGGGTGGTGGATTCGTTCTAGCAACAGATACGCAGTATTTT. This encodes CASWGGGGFVLATDTQYF.

In its sample, this clonotype was seen many times. V is TRBV7-9 and J is TRBJ2-1; perhaps TRBD1 as D (6 bases). Germline V gives CDR1 SEHNR, CDR2 FQNEAQ (reference sequence). The CDR3 covers 17 residues. V lost 1 base to trimming and J lost 7 bases, with 20 bases between them. This CDR3 reads CASSLVLGTTRGNEQFF. DNA for the CDR3: TGTGCCAGCAGCTTAGTCCTGGGGACAACCCGAGGGAATGAGCAGTTCTTC.

Concerning this clonotype: A read error may produce the germline difference seen at one junction end. The chain links TRBV6-9 to TRBJ1-6; D is undetermined. The CDR3 has 15 amino acids. Germline-derived CDR1 and CDR2 are MNHGY and SVAAGI. The CDR3: CASSDSVEGGSPLHF. CDR3 DNA sequence: TGTGCCAGCAGTGATTCCGTGGAGGGAGGTTCACCCCTCCACTTT.

This clonotype was seen at least ten times. The V call is TRBV5-1, the J call TRBJ1-1; D is unclear. The germline V gene encodes CDR1 SGHRS and CDR2 YFSETQ. CDR3 length: 16 residues. Trimming removed 0 bases from V and 1 base from J, with 13 bases in between. CDR3: CASSLVPVLGNTEAFF. CDR3 coding DNA: TGCGCCAGCAGCTTGGTACCCGTTTTGGGGAACACTGAAGCTTTCTTT.